These T cell receptor beta chains were read from a single sample in a study of blood T cell repertoires in COVID-19. TCRdb's table, derived via immunoSEQ multiplex PCR, lists solely in-frame clones and lacks some. The table records about 390,000 clones, approximately 89% of them present only once. The sample was peripheral blood. These receptors were obtained from a woman aged 55-69 years with COVID-19, enrolled during active disease. The CDR3 runs from the conserved cysteine through the conserved F or W. Fields, in order: J gene, D gene, V gene, clone size, CDR3 DNA, CDR3 protein. A D gene is named only where the DNA matches it firmly. Some rows mark clone size as missing; the rest say once, few, many or name a class of expanded clone.

J gene: TRBJ1-2; D gene: TRBD1; V gene: TRBV6-2/TRBV6-3; clone size: .; CDR3 DNA: TGTGCCAGCAGCCGGGACAGGGCTGATGGCTACACCTTC; CDR3 protein: CASSRDRADGYTF
J gene: TRBJ2-3; D gene: TRBD2; V gene: TRBV4-1; clone size: .; CDR3 DNA: TGCGCCAGCAGCCAAGAGAACAGCGGGGGGGCCGAAAGAGATACGCAGTATTTT; CDR3 protein: CASSQENSGGAERDTQYF
J gene: TRBJ2-7; D gene: .; V gene: TRBV7-9; clone size: .; CDR3 DNA: TGTGCCAGCAGCTTAGTTGGAGGCCTAGTTAACGAGCAGTACTTC; CDR3 protein: CASSLVGGLVNEQYF
J gene: TRBJ1-2; D gene: .; V gene: TRBV19; clone size: few; CDR3 DNA: TGTGCCAGTAGTATAGATTTGCAGACTTATCATGGCTACACCTTC; CDR3 protein: CASSIDLQTYHGYTF
J gene: TRBJ1-5; D gene: .; V gene: TRBV3-1/TRBV3-2; clone size: once; CDR3 DNA: TGTGCCAGCAGGGGGAGTTTGGGACAGCCCCAGCATTTT; CDR3 protein: CASRGSLGQPQHF
J gene: TRBJ2-1; D gene: .; V gene: TRBV19; clone size: .; CDR3 DNA: TGTGCCAGTACCCTTAGGGGAAATGAGCAGTTCTTC; CDR3 protein: CASTLRGNEQFF
J gene: TRBJ1-1; D gene: TRBD1; V gene: TRBV7-9; clone size: .; CDR3 DNA: TGTGCCCCCACGGGGGGGTGGACAGGGGGCCTGAGGAACACTGAAGCTTTCTTT; CDR3 protein: CAPTGGWTGGLRNTEAFF
J gene: TRBJ2-5; D gene: .; V gene: TRBV7-9; clone size: .; CDR3 DNA: TGTGCCAGCAGCTTAGCCCAGATTCAAGAGACCCAGTACTTC; CDR3 protein: CASSLAQIQETQYF
J gene: TRBJ1-2; D gene: .; V gene: TRBV2; clone size: .; CDR3 DNA: TGTGCCACCAGCAATATCCGGGACACCTCTAACTATGGCTACACCTTC; CDR3 protein: CATSNIRDTSNYGYTF
J gene: TRBJ1-6; D gene: .; V gene: TRBV6-1; clone size: .; CDR3 DNA: TGTGCCAGCAGTGAATATGGAGTTGAGGGCTCCTATAATTCACCCCTCCACTTT; CDR3 protein: CASSEYGVEGSYNSPLHF
J gene: TRBJ1-2; D gene: TRBD1; V gene: TRBV14; clone size: once; CDR3 DNA: TGTGCCAGCAGCTACGCGGGACAGGGGGCTTTAGGCTACACCTTC; CDR3 protein: CASSYAGQGALGYTF
J gene: TRBJ2-7; D gene: .; V gene: TRBV5-5; clone size: .; CDR3 DNA: TGTGCCAGCAGCCCCTCCTACAGTGGCTACGAGCAGTACTTC; CDR3 protein: CASSPSYSGYEQYF
J gene: TRBJ2-7; D gene: .; V gene: TRBV28; clone size: .; CDR3 DNA: TGTGCCAGCAGTTTTATAACATACGAGCAGTACTTC; CDR3 protein: CASSFITYEQYF
J gene: TRBJ1-2; D gene: TRBD1; V gene: TRBV7-2; clone size: .; CDR3 DNA: TGTGCCAGCAGCTTAGGGGGACAGGGGGCTAACTCTGGCTACACCTTC; CDR3 protein: CASSLGGQGANSGYTF
J gene: TRBJ1-2; D gene: .; V gene: TRBV5-1; clone size: .; CDR3 DNA: TGCGCCAGCAGCTTGTCTCAGGGGTGGGATGGCTACACCTTC; CDR3 protein: CASSLSQGWDGYTF
J gene: TRBJ2-7; D gene: TRBD1; V gene: TRBV5-1; clone size: .; CDR3 DNA: TGCGCCAGCAGCGTGAGGACAGGGGGATCCTACGAGCAGTACTTC; CDR3 protein: CASSVRTGGSYEQYF
J gene: TRBJ2-1; D gene: .; V gene: TRBV5-1; clone size: .; CDR3 DNA: TGCGCCAGCAGCTTGAGTCCGGGGTCCTACAATGAGCAGTTCTTC; CDR3 protein: CASSLSPGSYNEQFF
J gene: TRBJ2-3; D gene: TRBD2; V gene: TRBV29-1; clone size: .; CDR3 DNA: TGCAGCGTTCGAAGGTTAGCGGGGGCCACAGATACGCAGTATTTT; CDR3 protein: CSVRRLAGATDTQYF
J gene: TRBJ2-2; D gene: TRBD2; V gene: TRBV7-3; clone size: .; CDR3 DNA: TGTGCCAGCAGCTCCAGTAGCGGGGCGACCGGGGAGCTGTTTTTT; CDR3 protein: CASSSSSGATGELFF
J gene: TRBJ1-2; D gene: TRBD1; V gene: TRBV7-9; clone size: few; CDR3 DNA: TGTGCCAGCAGCTTAATCGGCCAGGGGGCTAACTATGGCTACACCTTC; CDR3 protein: CASSLIGQGANYGYTF
J gene: TRBJ2-7; D gene: .; V gene: TRBV7-2; clone size: .; CDR3 DNA: TGTGCCAGCAGCTTAGTAGCGGTTTACGAGCAGTACTTC; CDR3 protein: CASSLVAVYEQYF
J gene: TRBJ1-4; D gene: .; V gene: TRBV28; clone size: few; CDR3 DNA: TGTGCCAGCAGATCGGACAGTAGAAATGAAAAACTGTTTTTT; CDR3 protein: CASRSDSRNEKLFF
J gene: TRBJ1-2; D gene: TRBD1; V gene: TRBV28; clone size: .; CDR3 DNA: TGTGCCAGCAGCGTCACAGGGGACCATGGCTACACCTTC; CDR3 protein: CASSVTGDHGYTF
J gene: TRBJ1-4; D gene: .; V gene: TRBV15; clone size: .; CDR3 DNA: TGTGCCACCAGCGCTCGACGCTCCGGGGAAAAACTGTTTTTT; CDR3 protein: CATSARRSGEKLFF
J gene: TRBJ1-2; D gene: .; V gene: TRBV2; clone size: .; CDR3 DNA: TGTGCCAGCAGGCTGACTGGAATGGATGGCTACACCTTC; CDR3 protein: CASRLTGMDGYTF
J gene: TRBJ1-5; D gene: TRBD1; V gene: TRBV7-3; clone size: .; CDR3 DNA: TGTGCCAGCAGCCCTTCGGGACAGGGGCATCAGCCCCAGCATTTT; CDR3 protein: CASSPSGQGHQPQHF
J gene: TRBJ1-1; D gene: .; V gene: TRBV11-3; clone size: .; CDR3 DNA: TGTGCCAGCAGCTTAGGGCTGAACACTGAAGCTTTCTTT; CDR3 protein: CASSLGLNTEAFF
J gene: TRBJ1-5; D gene: .; V gene: TRBV30; clone size: .; CDR3 DNA: TGTGCCTGGAGTGGTCTTAGGGTGCCCGGGGTGAGCAATCAGCCCCAGCATTTT; CDR3 protein: CAWSGLRVPGVSNQPQHF
J gene: TRBJ1-3; D gene: TRBD1; V gene: TRBV30; clone size: .; CDR3 DNA: TGTGCCTGGAGTGGGGACAGCTTCTCTGGAAACACCATATATTTT; CDR3 protein: CAWSGDSFSGNTIYF
J gene: TRBJ2-4; D gene: TRBD2; V gene: TRBV5-8; clone size: once; CDR3 DNA: TGTGCCAGCAGCTTGTGGCTAGCGGGGGGAAACATTCAGTACTTC; CDR3 protein: CASSLWLAGGNIQYF
J gene: TRBJ2-1; D gene: TRBD2; V gene: TRBV24-1; clone size: once; CDR3 DNA: TGTGCCACCAGTGGAACTAGCGGGGGGTCCCGCTCCTACAATGAGCAGTTCTTC; CDR3 protein: CATSGTSGGSRSYNEQFF
J gene: TRBJ2-7; D gene: TRBD2; V gene: TRBV4-2; clone size: .; CDR3 DNA: TGTGCCAGCAGCCAAGTTAGCGGGGCGGCCTACGAGCAGTACTTC; CDR3 protein: CASSQVSGAAYEQYF
J gene: TRBJ1-3; D gene: TRBD1; V gene: TRBV2; clone size: .; CDR3 DNA: TGTGCCAGCAGTGCAGGGGGTGACACCATATATTTT; CDR3 protein: CASSAGGDTIYF
J gene: TRBJ1-1; D gene: .; V gene: TRBV3-1/TRBV3-2; clone size: .; CDR3 DNA: TGTGCCAGCAGCCAGGTCAATCCGGGCACTGAAGCTTTCTTT; CDR3 protein: CASSQVNPGTEAFF
J gene: TRBJ2-2; D gene: .; V gene: TRBV2; clone size: .; CDR3 DNA: TGTGCCAGCAGTCGGACAGCCAACACCGGGGAGCTGTTTTTT; CDR3 protein: CASSRTANTGELFF
J gene: TRBJ2-7; D gene: TRBD1; V gene: TRBV5-1; clone size: .; CDR3 DNA: TGCGCCAGCAGCCCGCTCGGGACAGTCGCGTTCTACGAGCAGTACTTC; CDR3 protein: CASSPLGTVAFYEQYF
J gene: TRBJ2-1; D gene: .; V gene: TRBV7-9; clone size: .; CDR3 DNA: TGTGCCAGCAGCCGTTTCTCGTACAATGAGCAGTTCTTC; CDR3 protein: CASSRFSYNEQFF
J gene: TRBJ2-7; D gene: .; V gene: TRBV7-9; clone size: .; CDR3 DNA: TGTGCCAGCAGCCTAACAGGGTACGAGCAGTACTTC; CDR3 protein: CASSLTGYEQYF
J gene: TRBJ2-1; D gene: .; V gene: TRBV6-6; clone size: .; CDR3 DNA: TGTGCCAGCAGTTACCTGTCGATTAGTGAGCAGTTCTTC; CDR3 protein: CASSYLSISEQFF
J gene: TRBJ2-5; D gene: TRBD2; V gene: TRBV3-1/TRBV3-2; clone size: .; CDR3 DNA: TGTGCCAGCAGCCAAGATCAGGGACTAGCGGGGCGAGAGACCCAGTACTTC; CDR3 protein: CASSQDQGLAGRETQYF
J gene: TRBJ1-5; D gene: .; V gene: TRBV10-2; clone size: .; CDR3 DNA: TGCGCCAGCAGTGAGTCTGGGTCGGGACAGCCCCAGCATTTT; CDR3 protein: CASSESGSGQPQHF
J gene: TRBJ1-2; D gene: TRBD1; V gene: TRBV6-1; clone size: .; CDR3 DNA: TGTGCCAGCAGTGAAGATAGACAGGGGGCGAAGAACTATGGCTACACCTTC; CDR3 protein: CASSEDRQGAKNYGYTF
J gene: TRBJ1-1; D gene: .; V gene: TRBV5-1; clone size: .; CDR3 DNA: TGCGCCAGCAGCTTGAGCAGGGGAACTGAAGCTTTCTTT; CDR3 protein: CASSLSRGTEAFF
J gene: TRBJ2-5; D gene: .; V gene: TRBV9; clone size: .; CDR3 DNA: TGTGCCAGCAGCGTAGAAGCAGGAGAGACCCAGTACTTC; CDR3 protein: CASSVEAGETQYF
J gene: TRBJ2-1; D gene: .; V gene: TRBV6-4; clone size: many; CDR3 DNA: TGTGCCAGCAGTGTAGCGCCTAGCTCCTACAATGAGCAGTTCTTC; CDR3 protein: CASSVAPSSYNEQFF
J gene: TRBJ1-5; D gene: .; V gene: TRBV3-1/TRBV3-2; clone size: .; CDR3 DNA: TGTGCCAGCAGCCAAGCTGGGGGCCGGAATCAGCCCCAGCATTTT; CDR3 protein: CASSQAGGRNQPQHF
J gene: TRBJ1-5; D gene: .; V gene: TRBV27; clone size: .; CDR3 DNA: TGTGCCAGCAGTTTAGCAGGGTTGAGTCAGCCCCAGCATTTT; CDR3 protein: CASSLAGLSQPQHF
J gene: TRBJ2-7; D gene: .; V gene: TRBV2; clone size: .; CDR3 DNA: TGTGCCAGCATGGGAGGGGGGACCTACGAGCAGTACTTC; CDR3 protein: CASMGGGTYEQYF
J gene: TRBJ2-5; D gene: .; V gene: TRBV7-6; clone size: .; CDR3 DNA: TGTGCCAGCAGCTTAGCGGGGGGGGCGGAGACCCAGTACTTC; CDR3 protein: CASSLAGGAETQYF